This TCR beta chain was observed in a study of PD-L1 blockade in urothelial cancer. Study in general: In 2014 therapy began: atezolizumab 1,200 mg intravenously every 3 weeks. Reported median T cell count for blood samples was about 150,000.

Every PCR was spiked with synthetic TCR analog templates. Data came from immunoSEQ multiplex PCR; TCRdb stores just in-frame clones and leaves some out. This sample has some 97,000 clones; about nine tenths occur once, and the top ten carry roughly 0.93%. Patients yielded 1 to 8 samples each, pretreatment and on-treatment. The length of the CDR3 is 13 residues. Trimming cost V 6 bases and J 12 bases; bases outside gene matches: 9. Germline loops: CDR1 MNHEY, CDR2 SMNVEV (reference sequence). The specimen was PBMCs, collected around atezolizumab (anti-PD-L1) treatment. The TCR comes from a woman older than 75 with urothelial cancer. This chain connects TRBV27 to TRBJ1-4; TRBD1 matches 8 bases. The CDR3 DNA is TGTGCCAGCAGGCGAACAGGGGGTGTTGAACTGTTTTTT. It encodes CASRRTGGVELFF.